A single sample gave rise to the 19 T cell receptor beta chains below, sequenced in a study of esophageal squamous cell carcinoma under preoperative chemotherapy. The sample's time point: after preoperative PTX-NDP chemotherapy. Each CDR3 protein is one row after TCRdb ran MiXCR on the PCR reads. This table has about 11,000 distinct CDR3 sequences, about 63% appearing once. The specimen was collected from a patient given preoperative chemotherapy. Every receptor here comes from a human donor with esophageal squamous cell carcinoma. The donor label of this sample is uncertain.

In the case of this clonotype: This may come from a read error, since a much larger clone is one base off. The rearrangement links TRBV7-2 to TRBJ2-1, with 8 positions matching TRBD2. The CDR3 is 13 amino acids. J was trimmed by 13 bases and V by 1 base; bases with no gene match: 6. The germline gives CDR1 SGHTA, CDR2 FQGNSA. The chain's CDR3 is CASSLVGGGTQFF. The DNA for the CDR3 is TGTGCCAGCAGCTTAGTCGGCGGGGGGACCCAGTTCTTC.

By share of the sample, this clonotype is medium-sized. The CDR3 spells CASSEEDLSPLHF. CDR3 DNA: TGTGCCAGCAGTGAAGAGGACCTTTCACCCCTCCACTTT. The J gene is TRBJ1-6, the V gene TRBV6-1; D is uncertain. The ends were cut back, 1 base at V and 9 bases at J, with 7 bases in the middle. CDR1 and CDR2 (germline): MNHNS, SASEGT. The length of the CDR3 is 13 residues.

The V and J genes are TRBV6-1 and TRBJ2-6; maybe TRBD1 (5 bases). Germline V gene sequence: CDR1 MNHNS, CDR2 SASEGT. The V gene lost 6 bases and the J gene lost 0 bases, with 12 bases spanning the gap. The CDR3 has 16 residues. CDR3 nucleotide sequence: TGTGCCAGCAGACTGGACACTTACTCTGGGGCCAACGTCCTGACTTTC. Residues: CASRLDTYSGANVLTF.

The genes are TRBV10-2 and TRBJ2-1; D unresolved. This CDR3 spans 15 amino acids. Per the germline V gene, CDR1 is WSHSY and CDR2 is SAAADI. Trimming took off 3 bases at V and 6 bases at J, with 15 bases between the two ends. This chain's CDR3 is CASSDVDRWGNEQFF. The CDR3 DNA reads TGCGCCAGCAGTGACGTTGATAGGTGGGGCAATGAGCAGTTCTTC.

Judged by abundance, this clonotype is medium-sized (0.01 to 0.1%). The chain recombines TRBV6-1 with TRBJ1-2; D gene uncertain. CDR3 size: 14 residues. CDR1 MNHNS and CDR2 SASEGT come from the germline V gene. V lost 0 bases to trimming and J lost 2 bases, with 7 bases between them. CDR3: CASSEAGENYGYTF. The CDR3 DNA follows: TGTGCCAGCAGTGAAGCTGGGGAAAACTATGGCTACACCTTC.

J is TRBJ2-7 and V is TRBV12-3 or TRBV12-4, with D maybe TRBD1 (6 bases). V was trimmed by 5 bases and J by 0 bases, leaving 14 bases between them. This CDR3 is built from 15 residues. The CDR3 region is CASSLPTGSSYEQYF. The CDR3 nucleotides read TGTGCCAGCAGTCTCCCGACAGGAAGCTCCTACGAGCAGTACTTC.

A remark on this clonotype: At one end the junction does not follow the germline gene, possibly because of a read error. The CDR3 DNA sequence: TGTGCGAGCAGTGAGGCGGGAGCGGGAGCCACAGACATGCAGTACTTC. This sequence encodes CASSEAGAGATDMQYF. This sequence joins TRBV6-1 and TRBJ2-1, with 8 bases fitting TRBD2. Near its end, the DNA agrees better with TRBJ2-7, so the J call may be wrong. Germline CDR1 is MNHNS and CDR2 is SASEGT. CDR3 length equals 16 residues.

The chain employs TRBV10-1 and TRBJ2-1, with D hard to call. Trimming cost V 0 bases and J 8 bases, with 11 bases left between them. Per the germline V gene, CDR1 is WNHNN and CDR2 is SYGVQD (reference sequence). The CDR3 spans 14 residues. CDR3 sequence: CASSESMGKDEQFF. CDR3 in DNA: TGCGCCAGCAGTGAGTCGATGGGAAAAGATGAGCAGTTCTTC.

This clonotype showed up just a few times. A much larger clone differs from this one at a single base, so this may be a read error. The V call is TRBV11-3, the J call TRBJ2-1; 11 bases map to TRBD1. The DNA matches TRBJ2-7 better at its end, which makes the J call doubtful. The CDR3 is 16 amino acids. Looked up from germline, CDR1 is SGHNT and CDR2 is YENEEA. In DNA, the CDR3 is TGTGCCAGCAGCTCCTCCGCCGGGACAGGGGGGGATGAGCAGTACTTC. Translated, it gives CASSSSAGTGGDEQYF.

The rearrangement joins TRBV25-1 to TRBJ2-2, with 7 bases lining up with TRBD1. V was clipped by 6 bases and J by 7 bases; unmatched bases: 5. This CDR3 contains 13 residues. CDR1 and CDR2 from the germline V gene are MGHDK and SYGVNS. CDR3 in DNA: TGTGCCAGCAGCTCCCGGGACAGCGGGGAGCTGTTTTTT. Amino acids: CASSSRDSGELFF.

This clonotype occurred a few times. The J gene is TRBJ2-1, the V gene TRBV4-1, with 7 nucleotides matching TRBD1. This CDR3 contains 12 residues. Germline loops: CDR1 MGHRA, CDR2 YSYEKL. The J segment lost 7 bases and the V segment lost 6 bases, leaving 3 bases of the junction unmatched. The CDR3 reads CASRTGWNEQFF. The CDR3 nucleotides are TGCGCCAGCAGGACAGGGTGGAATGAGCAGTTCTTC.

The chain has TRBV6-1 and TRBJ2-5, with 9 positions matching TRBD2. With the DNA end fitting TRBJ2-3 better, the J assignment may be wrong. The V gene's germline CDR1 is MNHNS and CDR2 SASEGT. The CDR3 contains 15 residues. CDR3 DNA sequence: TGTGCCAGCAGGGGGCTAGCGGGACTGCCAGATACGCAGTATTTT. Translating gives CASRGLAGLPDTQYF.

With regard to this clonotype: Here the CDR3 omits its conserved ending phenylalanine or tryptophan, so a read error is the likely source. This chain connects TRBV6-5 to TRBJ2-1; 8 positions match TRBD1. The CDR3 has 14 amino acids. Losses at the gene ends were 2 bases for V and 10 bases for J; bases not matched to a gene: 7. Germline V CDR1 and CDR2: MNHEY, SVGAGI. DNA of the CDR3: TGTGCCAGCAGTTACGTTGACAGGGGCGGCGAGCAGTTCTTA. The encoded protein is CASSYVDRGGEQFL.

This clonotype occurred a few times. This sequence joins TRBV6-4 and TRBJ2-3, with TRBD1 as a possible D gene (7 bases). There are 16 residues in the CDR3. V was shortened by 3 bases and J by 2 bases, with 15 bases between the two germline ends. Germline-derived CDR1 and CDR2 are MRHNA and SNTAGT. CDR3 in DNA: TGTGCCAGCAGTGAGTCCCTGGAGGGGGCCACAGATACGCAGTATTTT. Translating gives CASSESLEGATDTQYF.

Here the CDR3 DNA reads TGTGCCAGCAGTTACTTACCAAGGGCGGGTGGGGCCAACGTCCTGACTTTC. Its translation: CASSYLPRAGGANVLTF. The chain uses TRBV6-5 and TRBJ2-6; D is possibly TRBD2 (5 bases). The CDR3 spans 17 residues. Germline CDR1 is MNHEY and CDR2 is SVGAGI. V lost 1 base, J lost 3 bases, and 13 bases lay in between.

The V and J genes are TRBV6-1 and TRBJ1-2; 10 nucleotides align to TRBD1. The CDR3 is 18 amino acids. The germline CDR1 and CDR2 sequences are MNHNS and SASEGT. V gave up 2 bases and J gave up 5 bases; unmatched junction bases: 14. The CDR3 nucleotides are TGTGCCAGCAGTGAACCGGGGGACAGGGGCTTATACGATTATGGCTACACCTTC. It specifies CASSEPGDRGLYDYGYTF.

The chain links TRBV6-1 to TRBJ2-1; 7 positions match TRBD1. Germline values: CDR1 MNHNS, CDR2 SASEGT. V dropped 6 bases and J dropped 12; count of bases not matched to a gene: 14. The CDR3 spans 14 residues. This CDR3 reads CASRDRVAYDAQFF. CDR3 coding DNA: TGTGCCAGCAGAGACAGGGTGGCGTACGATGCGCAGTTCTTC.

The chain employs TRBV6-5 and TRBJ1-5, with D uncertain. Germline loops: CDR1 MNHEY, CDR2 SVGAGI. The CDR3 is made up of 15 amino acids. Trimming shortened V by 2 bases and J by 0 bases, and 8 bases separated the two germline ends. CDR3 residues: CASSYGDYSNQPQHF. DNA of the CDR3: TGTGCCAGCAGTTACGGGGATTATAGCAATCAGCCCCAGCATTTT.

V gene TRBV6-1 combines with J gene TRBJ2-7; 12 positions agree with TRBD2. Gene TRBJ2-3 matches the end of the DNA better, so the J call may be wrong. The CDR3 contains 15 residues. In germline, CDR1 is MNHNS, CDR2 SASEGT. The CDR3 sequence: CASRKTSGGGDTQYF. The CDR3 nucleotides are TGTGCCAGCAGGAAGACTAGCGGGGGCGGTGATACGCAGTATTTT.